Shown below are 27 T cell receptor beta chains from a single sample sequenced in a study of regulatory T cells in long-lasting Graves disease. Stated time point: newly diagnosed GD, antithyroid drugs for less than 3 months. Construction of the TCR library relied on RNA isolated from PBMCs. Assembly of TCR beta libraries relied on iRepertoire HTBI primers together with Arm-PCR of CDR3 regions. A single record per CDR3 protein comes from TCRdb applying MiXCR to the multiplex PCR reads. The sample comprises under 700,000 distinct CDR3 sequences, 16% of which are singletons, and roughly 25% rests with the top ten. The same data also went into a second study, on T cells in Graves' hyperthyroidism and ophthalmopathy.

This sample comprised peripheral blood mononuclear cells (PBMCs), obtained at new diagnosis, from a patient treated with antithyroid drugs. These receptors all come from a woman aged 35-60 years with Graves disease.

This rearrangement joins TRBV5-5 to TRBJ1-5, with 8 positions matching TRBD1. Germline CDR1 and CDR2: SGHKS and YYEKEE (reference sequence). Trimming took 1 base from V and 3 from J; bases not matched to a gene: 9. This CDR3 is built from 17 residues. DNA for the CDR3: TGTGCCAGCAGCTTGTCTAGGGACAGGATATCCAATCAGCCCCAGCATTTT. Protein: CASSLSRDRISNQPQHF.

A remark on this clonotype: The junction and the germline gene differ at one end; a read error may be behind it. This chain uses TRBV18 with TRBJ1-5; D unresolved. The germline CDR1 and CDR2 sequences are KGHSH and LQKENI. This CDR3 region has 12 residues. CDR3 loop: CASPPGDQPQHF. CDR3 sequence (DNA): TGTGCCAGCCCACCAGGAGATCAGCCCCAGCATTTT.

The chain is built from TRBV6-2 or TRBV6-3 and TRBJ2-1; tentatively, D is TRBD1 (6 bases). This CDR3 has 14 residues. V dropped 3 bases and J dropped 9 bases, with 15 bases sitting between them. The germline V gene has CDR1 MNHEY and CDR2 SVGEGT. The CDR3 region is CASSYQGGGFEQFF. CDR3 nucleotides: TGTGCCAGCAGTTATCAAGGGGGTGGGTTTGAGCAGTTCTTC.

This clonotype was counted many times. CDR3 nucleotide sequence: TGTGCCAGCAGCCGACAGGGGAATGTGAACACTGAAGCTTTCTTT. Translated, it gives CASSRQGNVNTEAFF. J is TRBJ1-1 and V is TRBV7-8, with 8 bases that match TRBD1. V lost 5 bases and J lost 0; bases outside the gene matches: 5. CDR3 length equals 15 residues. CDR1 is SGHVS, CDR2 FQNEAQ, per germline.

This clonotype occurred a few times. The chain employs TRBV19 and TRBJ2-1; 7 nucleotides align to TRBD2. The CDR3 covers 15 residues. CDR1 LNHDA and CDR2 SQIVND come from the germline V gene (reference sequence). V lost 3 bases, J lost 5 bases, and 7 bases stayed unmatched. CDR3 sequence reads: CASSIIAGWDNEQFF. The CDR3 bases are TGTGCCAGTAGTATCATAGCGGGCTGGGACAATGAGCAGTTCTTC.

Ten or more counts support this clonotype. V is TRBV3-1 and J is TRBJ1-6; 8 nucleotides line up with TRBD1. V shed 2 bases and J 3 bases; nucleotides not matched to a gene: 9. The CDR3 runs 18 residues. Germline assignment: CDR1 LGHDT and CDR2 YNNKEL (reference sequence). The CDR3 loop is CASSQPGGTLYYNSPLHF. The CDR3 DNA is TGTGCCAGCAGCCAACCAGGGGGCACCCTCTACTATAATTCACCCCTCCACTTT.

This clonotype has a handful of counts. The V call is TRBV7-9, the J call TRBJ2-6; D not resolved. The CDR3 covers 15 residues. Trimming stripped 1 base from V and 2 bases from J, with 6 bases between. Germline loops: CDR1 SEHNR, CDR2 FQNEAQ (reference sequence). The CDR3 region has the DNA TGTGCCAGCAGCTTAGATGGGACTGGGGCCAACGTCCTGACTTTC. It codes for CASSLDGTGANVLTF.

This clonotype was recorded many times. The rearrangement links TRBV4-1 to TRBJ1-2, with 7 bases fitting TRBD1. Germline V gene sequence: CDR1 MGHRA, CDR2 YSYEKL. The CDR3 loop spans 17 amino acids. Unmatched junction bases numbered 17, after V lost 3 bases and J lost 7 bases. The CDR3 spells CASSHAYEGAAKSGYTF. CDR3 sequence (DNA): TGCGCCAGCAGCCACGCCTACGAGGGGGCGGCCAAGTCTGGCTACACCTTC.

V is TRBV3-1 and J is TRBJ2-3, with TRBD1 identical over 11 bases. The CDR3 consists of 16 residues. The V and J ends lost 2 bases and 7 bases, in that order; junction bases with no gene match: 8. Germline V gene lookup returns CDR1 LGHDT and CDR2 YNNKEL (reference sequence). This CDR3 is CASSQTPGQGGYTQYF. CDR3 DNA: TGTGCCAGCAGCCAAACTCCGGGACAGGGGGGATATACGCAGTATTTT.

This clonotype was observed a few times. The CDR3 reads CASSSSGTGFFF. DNA of the CDR3: TGTGCCAGCAGCTCTTCTGGGACAGGCTTTTTCTTC. The chain uses TRBV7-6 and TRBJ2-1, with TRBD1 matching 8 bases. V was pared by 4 bases and J by 16 bases, with 9 bases of the junction left unmatched. CDR3 length: 12 residues. Looked up from germline, CDR1 is SGHVS and CDR2 is FNYEAQ.

The V call is TRBV14, the J call TRBJ2-3; no definite D call. CDR3 length: 19 amino acids. V lost 3 bases and J lost 3, with 25 bases in between. Germline V gene sequence: CDR1 SGHDN, CDR2 FVKESK. The CDR3 region is CASSHALLRWDLGTDTQYF. Written as DNA, the CDR3 is TGTGCCAGCAGCCACGCCCTCCTACGATGGGATTTAGGGACAGATACGCAGTATTTT.

This clonotype was seen at least ten times. V and J are TRBV27 and TRBJ1-1, with unresolved D. CDR1 and CDR2 (germline): MNHEY, SMNVEV (reference sequence). Between the trimmed V and J ends, which lost 5 bases and 4 bases, there was a span of 11 bases. The CDR3 is 13 residues long. The CDR3 DNA follows: TGTGCCAGCAGTCCAGGAGTGAGCACTGAAGCTTTCTTT. It codes for CASSPGVSTEAFF.

This clonotype was seen ten or more times. The chain recombines TRBV11-2 with TRBJ1-6, with 10 bases lining up with TRBD1. V was pared by 5 bases and J by 10 bases, with 5 bases of the junction left unmatched. Germline CDR1 is SGHAT and CDR2 is FQNNGV. This CDR3 is 14 amino acids long. In nucleotides, the CDR3 is TGTGCCAGCAGCCCTGACAGGGGGCAGTCACCCCTCCACTTT. Protein product: CASSPDRGQSPLHF.

This clonotype was detected ten times or more. The rearrangement joins TRBV20-1 to TRBJ1-1, with 7 nucleotides matching TRBD1. The germline CDR1 and CDR2 sequences are DFQATT and SNEGSKA (reference sequence). CDR3 size: 14 residues. V lost 0 bases to trimming and J lost 5 bases; unmatched junction nucleotides: 6. As DNA, the CDR3 is TGCAGTGCTAGAGAAGGACAGGCGAGTACTGAAGCTTTCTTT. Its protein is CSAREGQASTEAFF.

The sample holds many counts of this clonotype. This sequence joins TRBV12-3 or TRBV12-4 and TRBJ1-1, with a weak D call TRBD1 (5 bases). V was pared by 3 bases and J by 5 bases, with 13 bases between. The CDR3 runs to 14 residues. Written as DNA, the CDR3 is TGTGCCAGCAGTTTGGCCCAGGGATGGACTGAAGCTTTCTTT. Translating it yields CASSLAQGWTEAFF.

This clonotype was detected a few times. Since a much larger clone is just one base distant, this may be a read error. V and J are TRBV20-1 and TRBJ2-1; 7 bases align to TRBD2. CDR3 size: 15 residues. Germline CDR1 and CDR2: DFQATT and SNEGSKA (reference sequence). CDR3 amino acids: CSARTPGLPYNGQFF. The DNA of the CDR3 is TGCAGTGCTAGGACGCCGGGACTACCTTACAATGGGCAGTTCTTC.

This clonotype was recorded a few times. The chain couples TRBV10-3 to TRBJ2-3, with TRBD2 matching over 8 bases. The junction had 6 bases not matched to a gene; V was cut back by 5 bases and J by 2 bases. Germline V gives CDR1 ENHRY, CDR2 SYGVKD. This CDR3 has 15 residues. CDR3 nucleotide sequence: TGTGCCATCAGTTCGGGAGGGGCTGACACAGATACGCAGTATTTT. Encoded protein: CAISSGGADTDTQYF.

The gene calls are TRBV7-2 and TRBJ2-5; D is uncertain. Germline CDR1 SGHTA, CDR2 FQGNSA. Trimming removed 4 bases from V and 4 bases from J, with 4 bases in between. CDR3 length equals 11 residues. The chain's CDR3 is CASSWAETQYF. The CDR3 nucleotides read TGTGCCAGCAGCTGGGCAGAGACCCAGTACTTC. The full variable domain, completed using reference TRBV7-2 and TRBJ2-5, is GAGVSQSPSNKVTEKGKDVELRCDPISGHTALYWYRQSLGQGLEFLIYFQGNSAPDKSGLPSDRFSAERTGGSVSTLTIQRTQQEDSAVYLCASSWAETQYFGPGTRLLVL.

The chain links TRBV20-1 to TRBJ1-4; D perhaps matches TRBD1 (6 bases). This CDR3 is 13 amino acids long. Trimming left V 4 bases short and J 8 bases short, with 14 bases between. CDR1 is DFQATT and CDR2 is SNEGSKA in the germline V gene (reference sequence). The CDR3 nucleotides read TGCAGTGCTATACCGGGACACGAGGAAAAACTGTTTTTT. Encoded protein: CSAIPGHEEKLFF.

A remark on this clonotype: With a much larger clone just one base away, this may be a read error. The chain is built from TRBV3-1 and TRBJ2-1; the D gene is possibly TRBD1 (5 bases). The CDR3 is made up of 13 amino acids. Germline loops: CDR1 LGHDT, CDR2 YNNKEL (reference sequence). The CDR3 loop reads CASRYEGANDQFF. The DNA for the CDR3 is TGTGCCAGCAGATACGAAGGGGCCAATGATCAGTTCTTC.

This clonotype was observed a handful of times. The chain links TRBV12-3 or TRBV12-4 to TRBJ2-4, with 13 bases identical to TRBD2. This CDR3 has 19 residues. Trimming removed 5 bases from V and 0 bases from J; junction bases left unmatched: 10. Here the CDR3 reads CASSPPGLAGLRAKNIQYF. DNA of the CDR3: TGTGCCAGCAGTCCCCCGGGACTAGCGGGGTTAAGAGCCAAAAACATTCAGTACTTC.

This clonotype showed up many times. CDR3 DNA: TGTGCCAGCAGCTTGGGGACAACGATCTGGACTGAAGCTTTCTTT. Encoded protein: CASSLGTTIWTEAFF. The chain has TRBV5-5 and TRBJ1-1, with D possibly being TRBD1 (5 bases). In germline, CDR1 is SGHKS, CDR2 YYEKEE (reference sequence). CDR3 size: 15 residues. Trimming cost V 0 bases and J 5 bases, with 14 bases left between them.

This clonotype was picked up a small number of times. This rearrangement joins TRBV19 to TRBJ1-1; 9 bases are a match to TRBD1. CDR3 length: 17 amino acids. CDR1 and CDR2 from the germline V gene are LNHDA and SQIVND (reference sequence). The V and J ends lost 3 bases and 5 bases, in that order; junction bases with no gene match: 13. The CDR3 DNA reads as TGTGCCAGTAGTATTTCCACAGGGGGCGTTGCTAGGACTGAAGCTTTCTTT. It translates to CASSISTGGVARTEAFF. Full variable domain (missing parts from reference TRBV19 and TRBJ1-1): DGGITQSPKYLFRKEGQNVTLSCEQNLNHDAMYWYRQDPGQGLRLIYYSQIVNDFQKGDIAEGYSVSREKKESFPLTVTSAQKNPTAFYLCASSISTGGVARTEAFFGQGTRLTVV.

This clonotype was observed once. This chain links TRBV7-9 with TRBJ1-2; D is undetermined. CDR3 length: 13 residues. Trimming removed 4 bases from V and 7 bases from J, with 13 bases in between. Germline assignment: CDR1 SEHNR and CDR2 FQNEAQ (reference sequence). This chain's CDR3 is CASSSGSQFGYTF. The CDR3 DNA reads as TGTGCCAGCAGCTCCGGGTCACAATTTGGCTACACCTTC. Full variable domain (missing parts from reference TRBV7-9 and TRBJ1-2): DTGVSQNPRHKITKRGQNVTFRCDPISEHNRLYWYRQTLGQGPEFLTYFQNEAQLEKSRLLSDRFSAERPKGSFSTLEIQRTEQGDSAMYLCASSSGSQFGYTFGSGTRLTVV.

With regard to this clonotype: This clone may be a read error of a much larger clone one base away. The chain recombines TRBV11-3 with TRBJ1-1, with D possibly being TRBD1 (6 bases). This CDR3 is 14 amino acids long. Germline assignment: CDR1 SGHNT and CDR2 YENEEA. The CDR3 DNA is TGTGCCAGCAGCTTAGACCAGACAGGAACTGGAGCTTTCTTT. Translating it yields CASSLDQTGTGAFF.

The rearrangement joins TRBV30 to TRBJ2-1; TRBD2 aligns across 8 bases. The V segment lost 2 bases and the J segment 9 bases; nucleotides outside the gene matches: 9. This CDR3 is built from 14 residues. CDR1 is GTSNPN and CDR2 is SVGIG in the germline V gene (reference sequence). The CDR3 DNA follows: TGTGCCTGGAGTTATGGTAGCGGGGCCGGTGAGCAGTTCTTC. Translated, it gives CAWSYGSGAGEQFF.

This clonotype was recorded many times. This chain links TRBV12-3 or TRBV12-4 with TRBJ1-2; D not resolved. This CDR3 comprises 11 residues. V was clipped by 7 bases and J by 4 bases, with 7 bases between them. CDR3: CASIQGYGYTF. Written as DNA, the CDR3 is TGTGCCAGCATACAAGGCTATGGCTACACCTTC.